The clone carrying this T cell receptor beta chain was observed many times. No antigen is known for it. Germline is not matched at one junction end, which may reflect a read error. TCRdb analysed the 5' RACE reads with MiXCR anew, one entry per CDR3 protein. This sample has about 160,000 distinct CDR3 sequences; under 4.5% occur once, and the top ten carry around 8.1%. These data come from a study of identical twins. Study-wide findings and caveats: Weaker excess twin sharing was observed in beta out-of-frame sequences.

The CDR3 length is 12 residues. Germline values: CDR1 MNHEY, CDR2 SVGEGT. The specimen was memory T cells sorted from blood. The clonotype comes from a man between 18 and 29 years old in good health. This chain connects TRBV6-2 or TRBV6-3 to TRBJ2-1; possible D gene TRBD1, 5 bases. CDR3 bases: TGTGCCAGCAGTTTGGCGAAGGGGCAGGGTGAATTC. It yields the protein CASSLAKGQGEF.